What follows are 27 T cell receptor beta chains derived from one specimen sequenced in a study of Ad26.COV2.S vaccination and SARS-CoV-2 variants. The protocol was immunoSEQ multiplex PCR, while the TCRdb copy is restricted to in-frame clones and leaves out a portion. In the table there are 300,000 to 400,000 clones, about nine tenths of which are singletons. Treatment given: some 19 received Ad26.COV2.S at low or high dose, single or two shots; several received placebo; per-sample allocation not given. Specimen acquisition occurred on day 63 following the initial vaccine or placebo injection. This material consisted of peripheral blood, taken in a trial of Ad26.COV2.S vaccine versus placebo. The receptor source for this set is a person between 18 and 60 years old who received the Ad26.COV2.S COVID-19 vaccine or a placebo.

This clone was seen once. The chain has TRBV28 and TRBJ2-7; 8 bases align to TRBD1. Germline lookup yields CDR1 MDHEN and CDR2 SYDVKM. The CDR3 is 15 residues long. V gave up 2 bases and J gave up 2 bases; unmatched junction bases: 5. CDR3 loop: CASSLLGQGAYEQYF. In nucleotides, the CDR3 is TGTGCCAGCAGTTTACTTGGACAGGGCGCCTACGAGCAGTACTTC.

This rearrangement joins TRBV28 to TRBJ1-2, with D uncertain. Per the germline V gene, CDR1 is MDHEN and CDR2 is SYDVKM. The germline V and J ends were trimmed by 1 base and 0 bases, with 9 bases remaining between them. The CDR3 runs 15 residues. In DNA, the CDR3 is TGTGCCAGCAGTTTATATAGTACAGCTAACTATGGCTACACCTTC. Its protein product is CASSLYSTANYGYTF.

The chain is built from TRBV10-3 and TRBJ1-1; D gene ambiguous. The V end was cut by 4 bases, the J end by 3 bases, with 12 bases between. This CDR3 region has 14 residues. Germline CDR1 is ENHRY and CDR2 is SYGVKD. The DNA for the CDR3 is TGTGCCATCAGTGTAAAGGGTTCGGACACTGAAGCTTTCTTT. Protein: CAISVKGSDTEAFF.

The chain is built from TRBV6-2 or TRBV6-3 and TRBJ1-1; D call uncertain. Trimming stripped 6 bases from V and 3 bases from J, with 5 bases between. Germline CDR1 and CDR2: MNHEY and SVGEGT. This CDR3 has 11 residues. Here the CDR3 DNA reads TGTGCCAGCAGCTCACACACTGAAGCTTTCTTT. It translates to CASSSHTEAFF.

Concerning this clone: Other DNA sequences of this sample code for an identical CDR3. The V and J genes are TRBV19 and TRBJ2-3; 9 bases agree with TRBD1. This CDR3 contains 13 residues. The germline V gene has CDR1 LNHDA and CDR2 SQIVND (reference sequence). V was pared by 9 bases and J by 1 base, with 2 bases of the junction left unmatched. The CDR3 coding sequence is TGTGCCAGCCGGGACAGGGGCACAGATACGCAGTATTTT. Translation: CASRDRGTDTQYF.

This sequence joins TRBV9 and TRBJ2-5; D is ambiguous. From germline, CDR1 is SGDLS and CDR2 YYNGEE. This CDR3 spans 12 amino acids. Deletions cut 4 bases from V and 10 bases from J, with 14 bases between. The CDR3 DNA is TGTGCCAGCAGCACTCCTGGATCTCTCCAGTACTTC. Translation: CASSTPGSLQYF.

This chain uses TRBV24-1 with TRBJ2-2; D not certain. V lost 6 bases to trimming and J lost 6 bases, with 10 bases between them. CDR3 length: 13 residues. The V gene's germline CDR1 is KGHDR and CDR2 SFDVKD. The CDR3 DNA reads TGTGCCACCAGTTCAGGTTCATCCGGGGAGCTGTTTTTT. It encodes CATSSGSSGELFF.

The V and J genes are TRBV5-5 and TRBJ2-7, with TRBD2 matching over 14 bases. The CDR3 contains 17 residues. Per the germline V gene, CDR1 is SGHKS and CDR2 is YYEKEE (reference sequence). J was trimmed by 0 bases and V by 2 bases; bases with no gene match: 4. This CDR3 is CASSFRLAGGPSYEQYF. The CDR3 DNA reads TGTGCCAGCAGCTTCCGACTAGCGGGAGGGCCCTCCTACGAGCAGTACTTC.

With regard to this clone: The sample carries other DNA sequences with the same CDR3. V usage is TRBV5-1 and J usage is TRBJ1-1, with D possibly being TRBD1 (6 bases). Trimming shortened V by 2 bases and J by 0 bases, and 8 bases separated the two germline ends. Germline values: CDR1 SGHRS, CDR2 YFSETQ. This CDR3 has 14 residues. The CDR3, as DNA: TGCGCCAGCAGCTTAGGGACACTGAACACTGAAGCTTTCTTT. The encoded protein is CASSLGTLNTEAFF.

This clone was recorded a few times. This chain uses TRBV19 with TRBJ2-3; a possible D gene is TRBD2 (5 bases). V shed 5 bases and J shed 3 bases, with 15 bases lying between them. The germline CDR1 and CDR2 sequences are LNHDA and SQIVND (reference sequence). The CDR3 covers 15 residues. The CDR3 is CASSLSPRRTDTQYF. The CDR3 coding sequence is TGTGCCAGTAGTTTATCCCCCCGGAGGACAGATACGCAGTATTTT.

This clone came up once. The chain links TRBV7-8 to TRBJ2-4; perhaps TRBD1 as D (6 bases). The CDR3 is 16 residues long. Germline CDR1 SGHVS, CDR2 FQNEAQ. V dropped 5 bases and J dropped 3 bases, with 17 bases sitting between them. For the CDR3, the DNA is TGTGCCAGCAGCACTACAGGGCGTCGGGACAAAAACATTCAGTACTTC. This sequence encodes CASSTTGRRDKNIQYF.

The chain uses TRBV19 and TRBJ1-2; D ambiguous. The V end was cut by 4 bases, the J end by 4 bases, with 19 bases between. The CDR3 totals 16 residues. Per the germline V gene, CDR1 is LNHDA and CDR2 is SQIVND (reference sequence). As DNA, the CDR3 is TGTGCCAGTAGTACTTCGTTTTCGGCAGCCTCCTATGGCTACACCTTC. Translation gives CASSTSFSAASYGYTF.

This sequence joins TRBV19 and TRBJ2-1, with D possibly being TRBD2 (5 bases). V lost 3 bases, J lost 0 bases, and 12 bases lay in between. The CDR3 length is 16 residues. CDR1 is LNHDA and CDR2 is SQIVND in the germline V gene (reference sequence). The CDR3 nucleotides read TGTGCCAGTAGTATCGGAGCGGCAAGCTCCTACAATGAGCAGTTCTTC. This gives the protein CASSIGAASSYNEQFF.

The V gene is TRBV29-1, the J gene TRBJ2-2; 9 bases align to TRBD2. This CDR3 contains 14 residues. The J segment lost 5 bases and the V segment lost 2 bases, leaving 3 bases of the junction unmatched. Germline assignment: CDR1 SQVTM and CDR2 ANQGSEA. This chain's CDR3 is CSVEQGLATGELFF. The CDR3 nucleotides read TGCAGCGTTGAACAGGGACTAGCTACCGGGGAGCTGTTTTTT.

The rearrangement links TRBV6-2 or TRBV6-3 to TRBJ2-7, with D uncertain. Germline-derived CDR1 and CDR2 are MNHEY and SVGEGT. This CDR3 is built from 17 residues. The ends were cut back, 2 bases at V and 7 bases at J, with 24 bases in the middle. DNA of the CDR3: TGTGCCAGCAGTTACAACCCTGGCGGAGTCCTCTACGAGGAGCAGTACTTC. Protein sequence: CASSYNPGGVLYEEQYF.

V usage is TRBV6-5 and J usage is TRBJ1-2, with D possibly being TRBD1 (5 bases). The ends were cut back, 10 bases at V and 4 bases at J, with 22 bases in the middle. This CDR3 has 15 residues. Germline V gives CDR1 MNHEY, CDR2 SVGAGI. Here the CDR3 DNA reads TGTGCCACACTACCCACGGGGGGATGGAGCTATGGCTACACCTTC. Translated: CATLPTGGWSYGYTF.

The J gene is TRBJ2-2, the V gene TRBV28; the D gene is possibly TRBD2 (7 bases). Germline lookup yields CDR1 MDHEN and CDR2 SYDVKM. The CDR3 extends over 17 amino acids. V lost 7 bases to trimming and J lost 5 bases, with 23 bases between them. The CDR3 coding sequence is TGTGCCAGCAATAGGCCGGGGGGCGGAGTGGGTACCGGGGAGCTGTTTTTT. Translation gives CASNRPGGGVGTGELFF.

This clone was observed once. The rearrangement links TRBV7-2 to TRBJ2-3, with D maybe TRBD2 (5 bases). The CDR3 contains 13 residues. Germline V CDR1 and CDR2: SGHTA, FQGNSA. V lost 5 bases, J lost 4 bases, and 10 bases lay in between. For the CDR3, the DNA is TGTGCCAGCAGCCGGACGGGATCAGATACGCAGTATTTT. This sequence encodes CASSRTGSDTQYF.

The chain uses TRBV5-6 and TRBJ2-3; D call uncertain. The CDR3 runs 15 residues. Looked up from germline, CDR1 is SGHDT and CDR2 is YYEEEE. The V and J ends lost 1 base and 0 bases respectively, with 9 bases between them. CDR3 amino acids: CASSLRTSSTDTQYF. The CDR3 DNA sequence: TGTGCCAGCAGCTTGCGCACGTCTAGCACAGATACGCAGTATTTT.

J is TRBJ1-4 and V is TRBV5-4; no clear D gene. The ends were cut back, 0 bases at V and 8 bases at J, with 14 bases in the middle. This CDR3 has 15 amino acids. The germline CDR1 and CDR2 sequences are SGHNT and YYREEE (reference sequence). CDR3 amino acids: CASSLGSAGYEKLFF. The CDR3 nucleotides read TGTGCCAGCAGCTTGGGTTCGGCAGGTTACGAAAAACTGTTTTTT.

The chain recombines TRBV19 with TRBJ1-2; D remains ambiguous. The CDR3 length is 13 residues. V lost 5 bases and J lost 1, with 8 bases in between. CDR1 LNHDA and CDR2 SQIVND come from the germline V gene (reference sequence). The CDR3 reads CASSVSLNYGYTF. CDR3 in DNA: TGTGCCAGTAGTGTCAGCCTTAACTATGGCTACACCTTC.

The chain recombines TRBV7-9 with TRBJ1-4; D remains ambiguous. The V gene's germline CDR1 is SEHNR and CDR2 FQNEAQ (reference sequence). V lost 0 bases and J 4 bases, leaving 9 bases between the germline ends. This CDR3 has 15 residues. In DNA form, the CDR3 reads TGTGCCAGCAGCTTAGCCCGGCGGATTAATGAAAAACTGTTTTTT. Its protein is CASSLARRINEKLFF.

The genes are TRBV30 and TRBJ1-1; D gene ambiguous. The CDR3 runs 11 residues. Trimming pared 8 bases from V and 1 base from J, leaving 8 bases between. Looked up from germline, CDR1 is GTSNPN and CDR2 is SVGIG (reference sequence). The DNA for the CDR3 is TGTGCCCGTGGTCAGAACACTGAAGCTTTCTTT. Translation gives CARGQNTEAFF.

There are many counts of this clone. This chain joins TRBV3-1 (or the pseudogene TRBV3-2) and TRBJ1-2, with 7 positions matching TRBD1. In germline, CDR1 is LGHDT, CDR2 YNNKEL (reference sequence). The CDR3 totals 15 residues. J gave up 4 bases and V 4 bases, and 9 bases lay outside the gene matches. CDR3 DNA sequence: TGTGCCAGCAGCCCCGCGACAGGGTATCGCTATGGCTACACCTTC. Translation: CASSPATGYRYGYTF.

This clone was detected a few times. The CDR3 nucleotides read TGTGCCAGCAGCCAAGATTCTAGGGAAGCTTTCTTT. Translation gives CASSQDSREAFF. This sequence joins TRBV4-2 and TRBJ1-1; D uncertain. Trimming stripped 0 bases from V and 8 bases from J, with 7 bases between. There are 12 residues in the CDR3. CDR1 is LGHNA and CDR2 is YNFKEQ in the germline V gene.

The chain combines TRBV6-5 with TRBJ2-5; D is ambiguous. Between the trimmed V and J ends, which lost 2 bases and 2 bases, there was a span of 15 bases. In germline, CDR1 is MNHEY, CDR2 SVGAGI. The CDR3 covers 16 residues. CDR3: CASSYALGPAQETQYF. The CDR3 nucleotides read TGTGCCAGCAGTTACGCCCTTGGGCCAGCTCAAGAGACCCAGTACTTC.

The chain links TRBV7-2 to TRBJ2-5; 11 bases align to TRBD2. The germline V gene encodes CDR1 SGHTA and CDR2 FQGNSA. V lost 4 bases and J lost 5; bases outside the gene matches: 9. The CDR3 is made up of 16 amino acids. The CDR3 here is CASSSLAGGPLETQYF. The DNA for the CDR3 is TGTGCCAGCAGCTCCTTAGCGGGGGGGCCCTTGGAGACCCAGTACTTC.